This TCR beta chain emerged from a study of blood T cell repertoires in COVID-19 (dated by TCRdb to about 2020). Study-level background: The collaborator samples originated in the United States, Italy and Spain and spanned the acute and convalescent phases of COVID-19. The material from the prospective study consisted of cDNA or gDNA derived from T cells, B-cell-depleted T cells, or PBMCs. Deeply sampled blood TCRbeta repertoires from subjects exposed to, actively infected with, or recovered from COVID-19 were included in the dataset. The repertoires were made available in a free public database intended to serve as a resource for research on the immune response to SARS-CoV-2. Samples were obtained from the ongoing ImmuneRACE study (first 160 participants) and from over 1,000 subjects provided by 6 global collaborators. A de-identified subject ID, COVID-19 status, age in years and sex were almost always included in the sample metadata. Where HLA class I and class II types were available, the types were taken from metadata supplied by the sample provider, not from assay-based typing.

Trimmed from V: 6 bases; trimmed from J: 7 bases; junction bases lacking a gene match: 3. From cysteine to phenylalanine, the CDR3 is 14 amino acids long. The entry retains the CDR3 DNA only, 42 bases that are in frame from base 1. The germline V gene gives CDR1 as SNHLY and CDR2 as FYNNEI. For this clone: Its specific antigen is unknown. No base-level quality is on record; no much larger clone is a single base apart.

TCRbeta CDR3 regions were amplified from genomic DNA by means of the immunoSEQ Assay, a bias-controlled multiplex PCR. In the original analysis: The number of nucleated cells in each sample was estimated from the amplification of reference gene primers within the assay. Sequence reads were collapsed and filtered to measure the absolute abundance of every unique TCRbeta CDR3 rearrangement. For each sample, productive Simpson clonality was calculated by taking the square root of Simpson's diversity index across productive rearrangements. Imported from immuneACCESS, the table was reduced by TCRdb to in-frame sequences with V and J called. These copies leave out some clones; in studies compared against another copy, an unresolved V gene accounts for under half, and the cause of the remainder is not known. V and J calls and clone size follow that table, whereas D and trimming were derived from the DNA. Counted in this sample were fewer than 120,000 clones; about 85% of them appeared once. The ten most abundant clones make up around 4.9% of the sample.

Collaborating institutions collected whole blood in K2EDTA tubes following their own protocols. For TCRbeta analysis, collaborators shipped samples as frozen whole blood, isolated PBMCs, or DNA extracted from either of those sample types. Results and caveats for the whole study, not just this receptor: How much clinical and demographic metadata was included differed by source and by participant, and the metadata was provided uncurated.

The source of this sequence is a human donor in a cohort sampled during active COVID-19. The sequenced sample consisted of peripheral blood. The chain is made from TRBV2 and TRBJ1-6, with 10 bases aligning to TRBD1. For the CDR3, the sequence is CASRGQGENSPLHF. The sequence in DNA is TGTGCCAGCAGAGGACAGGGGGAGAATTCACCCCTCCACTTT.